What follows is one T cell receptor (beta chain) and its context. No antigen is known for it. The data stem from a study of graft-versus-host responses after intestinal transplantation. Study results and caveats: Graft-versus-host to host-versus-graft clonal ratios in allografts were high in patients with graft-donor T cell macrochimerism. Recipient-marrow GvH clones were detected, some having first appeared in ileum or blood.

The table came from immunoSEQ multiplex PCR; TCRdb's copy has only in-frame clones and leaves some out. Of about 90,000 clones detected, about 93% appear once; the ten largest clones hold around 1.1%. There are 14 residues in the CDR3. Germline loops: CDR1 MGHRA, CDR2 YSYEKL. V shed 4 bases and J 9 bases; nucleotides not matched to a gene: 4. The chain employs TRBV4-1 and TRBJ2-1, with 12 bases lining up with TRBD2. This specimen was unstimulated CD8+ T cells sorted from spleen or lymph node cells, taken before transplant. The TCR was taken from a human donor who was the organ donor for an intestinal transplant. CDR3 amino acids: CASSPSGGASEQFF. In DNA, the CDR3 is TGCGCCAGCAGCCCTAGCGGGGGGGCGAGTGAGCAGTTCTTC.